This T cell receptor beta chain was identified during a study of blood T cell repertoires in COVID-19. At the level of the study: PBMCs, B-cell-depleted T cells, or T cells were the source of the cDNA or gDNA that made up the material.

Original processing notes: Amplified reference gene primers provided the basis for estimating nucleated cell counts. Assay used: immunoSEQ multiplex PCR; TCRdb lists only in-frame clones, some missing. The V and J calls and clone size were taken over from that table, and D and trimming were inferred from the DNA. The sample has 100,000 to 150,000 clones, roughly 85% seen once. The CDR3 extends over 12 amino acids. V was pared by 6 bases and J by 1 base, with 7 bases between. Germline V gene data show CDR1 as SNHLY and CDR2 as FYNNEI. The sequenced sample consisted of peripheral blood. V gene TRBV2 combines with J gene TRBJ2-7; unclear D gene. This clonotype originated in an older man with active or convalescent COVID-19. The CDR3 bases are TGTGCCAGCAGGACACAGTCCTACGAGCAGTACTTC. Its protein product is CASRTQSYEQYF. The entire variable domain, with the rest obtained from reference TRBV2 and TRBJ2-7, is as follows: EPEVTQTPSHQVTQMGQEVILRCVPISNHLYFYWYRQILGQKVEFLVSFYNNEISEKSEIFDDQFSVERPDGSNFTLKIRSTKLEDSAMYFCASRTQSYEQYFGPGTRLTVT.